This entry lists 30 T cell receptor beta chains sequenced from one sample in a study of T cell repertoires in cytomegalovirus infection. TCRdb called the reads again in MiXCR, with one record for every CDR3 protein. The sample holds 200,000 or so distinct CDR3 sequences, approximately 40% seen once. Antigen specificity for these receptors is unknown. This material consisted of CD8+ T cells from cultured PBMCs, taken from culture after CMV antigen stimulation. The source of these receptors is a human donor in good health (CMV status not recorded). Some clones in this sample may be carry-over from other donors' samples.

Many counts were recorded for this clonotype. CDR3 nucleotides: TGTGCCAGCAGGCCCCGGGGACAGGGGGACAATGAGCAGTTCTTC. As protein: CASRPRGQGDNEQFF. The gene calls are TRBV7-6 and TRBJ2-1; 11 nucleotides line up with TRBD1. Trimming removed 6 bases from V and 5 bases from J; junction bases left unmatched: 6. The CDR3 loop spans 15 amino acids. Germline values: CDR1 SGHVS, CDR2 FNYEAQ. The variable domain in full, completed from reference TRBV7-6 and TRBJ2-1, reads GAGVSQSPRYKVTKRGQDVALRCDPISGHVSLYWYRQALGQGPEFLTYFNYEAQQDKSGLPNDRFSAERPEGSISTLTIQRTEQRDSAMYRCASRPRGQGDNEQFFGPGTRLTVL.

This clonotype was recorded a few times. The chain links TRBV6-8 to TRBJ2-7; D is perhaps TRBD1 or TRBD2 (5 bases each). Between the trimmed V and J ends, which lost 0 bases and 7 bases, there was a span of 10 bases. This CDR3 region has 13 residues. Germline-derived CDR1 and CDR2 are MNHGY and SAAAGT. In nucleotides, the CDR3 is TGTGCCAGCAGTTACTCTAGGGACCAGGAGCAGTACTTC. Protein sequence: CASSYSRDQEQYF.

Regarding this clonotype: Compared with germline, one end of the junction differs, possibly owing to a read error. The CDR3 is CASSIGRASTTGVLFF. As DNA, the CDR3 is TGTGCCAGTAGTATTGGGAGAGCCTCAACCACCGGGGTGCTGTTTTTT. The chain couples TRBV19 to TRBJ2-2; D may be TRBD2 (5 bases). CDR1 is LNHDA, CDR2 SQIVND, per germline (reference sequence). The CDR3 consists of 16 residues.

This clonotype showed up just a few times. This sequence joins TRBV9 and TRBJ2-1; 8 nucleotides line up with TRBD2. Germline CDR1 is SGDLS and CDR2 is YYNGEE. The V gene end was trimmed by 4 bases and the J gene end by 10 bases; junction bases not matched to a gene: 22. The CDR3 has 18 amino acids. CDR3 residues: CASSHDALASGPLGEQFF. The CDR3 nucleotides read TGTGCCAGCAGCCACGACGCCTTGGCTAGCGGGCCCCTGGGGGAGCAGTTCTTC.

The rearrangement uses TRBV20-1 and TRBJ2-3; D remains unclear. Germline CDR1 and CDR2: DFQATT and SNEGSKA (reference sequence). This CDR3 region has 14 residues. Trimming took 3 bases from V and 1 from J, leaving 11 bases between them. CDR3 in DNA: TGCAGTGCTAGGGGAAGGTGGGGCACAGATACGCAGTATTTT. Residues: CSARGRWGTDTQYF.

The J gene is TRBJ2-7, the V gene TRBV7-2; D remains ambiguous. Germline V gene sequence: CDR1 SGHTA, CDR2 FQGNSA. The CDR3 has 14 amino acids. The V gene lost 5 bases and the J gene lost 2 bases, with 13 bases spanning the gap. CDR3 coding DNA: TGTGCCAGCAGCGCCCCCCTAGAGACCTACGAGCAGTACTTC. Its translation is CASSAPLETYEQYF.

This chain links TRBV5-4 with TRBJ1-1; D not resolved. The V gene's germline CDR1 is SGHNT and CDR2 YYREEE (reference sequence). Trimming stripped 4 bases from V and 7 bases from J, with 11 bases between. The length of the CDR3 is 12 residues. This chain's CDR3 is CASSLRLSEAFF. For the CDR3, the DNA is TGTGCCAGCAGCCTACGTTTAAGTGAAGCTTTCTTT. The complete variable domain, with remaining parts taken from reference TRBV5-4 and TRBJ1-1, reads ETGVTQSPTHLIKTRGQQVTLRCSSQSGHNTVSWYQQALGQGPQFIFQYYREEENGRGNFPPRFSGLQFPNYSSELNVNALELDDSALYLCASSLRLSEAFFGQGTRLTVV.

This chain uses TRBV15 with TRBJ1-1, with D unclear. V shed 3 bases and J shed 6 bases, with 14 bases lying between them. CDR1 is LNHNV, CDR2 YYDKDF, per germline (reference sequence). The CDR3 is made up of 14 amino acids. The CDR3 DNA is TGTGCCACCAGCAGCGTCAAAGGACGGCCTGAAGCTTTCTTT. Amino acid sequence: CATSSVKGRPEAFF.

The table lists this clonotype with a few counts. The V gene is TRBV20-1, the J gene TRBJ2-7, with TRBD2 identical over 15 bases. The germline gives CDR1 DFQATT, CDR2 SNEGSKA (reference sequence). V was pared by 3 bases and J by 3 bases, with 12 bases of the junction left unmatched. CDR3 length: 18 residues. CDR3 in amino acids: CSARDQWTSGRAHYEQYF. CDR3 nucleotide sequence: TGCAGTGCTAGGGACCAATGGACTAGCGGGAGGGCCCACTACGAGCAGTACTTC.

In this sample, this clonotype turned up many times. The V gene is TRBV9, the J gene TRBJ2-1; TRBD2 matches at 7 bases. The trim removed 0 bases at V and 6 bases at J, leaving 6 bases unmatched. The CDR3 length is 15 residues. Germline values: CDR1 SGDLS, CDR2 YYNGEE. The CDR3 bases are TGTGCCAGCAGCGTAGTGTCTAGCGGAAGCAATGAGCAGTTCTTC. Translated: CASSVVSSGSNEQFF.

The chain couples TRBV15 to TRBJ2-7; D may be TRBD2 (6 bases). V gave up 0 bases and J gave up 2 bases, with 11 bases separating them. CDR3 length equals 15 residues. Germline V CDR1 and CDR2: LNHNV, YYDKDF (reference sequence). The CDR3 here is CATSRDTGLPYEQYF. The CDR3 region has the DNA TGTGCCACCAGCAGAGATACGGGACTTCCCTACGAGCAGTACTTC.

The chain links TRBV11-2 to TRBJ2-1; D not resolved. The ends were cut back, 0 bases at V and 1 base at J, with 10 bases in the middle. Per germline, CDR1 SGHAT and CDR2 FQNNGV. This CDR3 contains 16 residues. The CDR3 reads CASSLDLGPSYNEQFF. CDR3 in DNA: TGTGCCAGCAGCTTAGATTTAGGGCCTTCCTACAATGAGCAGTTCTTC.

The genes are TRBV12-3 or TRBV12-4 and TRBJ2-1; the match to TRBD1 covers 8 bases. The V segment lost 4 bases and the J segment 9 bases; nucleotides outside the gene matches: 14. The CDR3 has 16 amino acids. The CDR3 reads CASSSQGAPPLSEQFF. The CDR3 bases are TGTGCCAGCAGTTCTCAGGGGGCTCCCCCGTTGAGTGAGCAGTTCTTC.

The chain is built from TRBV7-2 and TRBJ2-7; 9 bases match TRBD2. CDR3 length: 14 residues. The germline CDR1 and CDR2 sequences are SGHTA and FQGNSA. The junction had 5 bases not matched to a gene; V was cut back by 1 base and J by 7 bases. In DNA form, the CDR3 reads TGTGCCAGCAGCTTAGTCGGCGGGAGGGAGGAGCAGTACTTC. It translates to CASSLVGGREEQYF.

In this sample, this clonotype turned up many times. The V gene is TRBV7-8, the J gene TRBJ2-1, with 7 bases identical to TRBD2. Unmatched junction bases numbered 8, after V lost 5 bases and J lost 1 base. Germline V gene lookup returns CDR1 SGHVS and CDR2 FQNEAQ. This CDR3 is 16 amino acids long. This CDR3 reads CASSVPGLHSYNEQFF. CDR3 in DNA: TGTGCCAGCAGCGTCCCGGGACTACATTCCTACAATGAGCAGTTCTTC.

The chain joins TRBV7-9 to TRBJ1-2; D ambiguous. The V end was cut by 4 bases, the J end by 8 bases, with 17 bases between. The CDR3 is 14 residues long. Germline loops: CDR1 SEHNR, CDR2 FQNEAQ (reference sequence). The CDR3 region is CASSYPAVGTGYTF. The CDR3 coding sequence is TGTGCCAGCAGCTACCCCGCGGTGGGAACGGGCTACACCTTC. Looking up the rest from reference TRBV7-9 and TRBJ1-2 gives the full variable domain: DTGVSQNPRHKITKRGQNVTFRCDPISEHNRLYWYRQTLGQGPEFLTYFQNEAQLEKSRLLSDRFSAERPKGSFSTLEIQRTEQGDSAMYLCASSYPAVGTGYTFGSGTRLTVV.

The sample holds a few counts of this clonotype. The chain has TRBV6-6 and TRBJ1-1, with a possible D match to TRBD1 (5 bases). In germline, CDR1 is MNHNY, CDR2 SVGAGI (reference sequence). CDR3 size: 12 residues. The V end was cut by 10 bases, the J end by 7 bases, with 16 bases between. CDR3 DNA: TGTGCCACCAGGGAGGGACCGGGTGAAGCTTTCTTT. Translation: CATREGPGEAFF.

A few counts support this clonotype. The V and J genes are TRBV27 and TRBJ2-1; 7 nucleotides match TRBD2. Unmatched junction bases numbered 6, after V lost 4 bases and J lost 3 bases. There are 15 residues in the CDR3. Germline CDR1 is MNHEY and CDR2 is SMNVEV (reference sequence). The CDR3 coding sequence is TGTGCCAGCAGTTCCCTTAGCGGGTACTACAATGAGCAGTTCTTC. The encoded protein is CASSSLSGYYNEQFF.

This chain connects TRBV7-9 to TRBJ2-7, with 9 bases lining up with TRBD1. The CDR3 is 15 residues long. The germline CDR1 and CDR2 sequences are SEHNR and FQNEAQ (reference sequence). The V gene end was trimmed by 4 bases and the J gene end by 5 bases; junction bases not matched to a gene: 9. This CDR3 is CASSSPGTGINEQYF. In DNA form, the CDR3 reads TGTGCCAGCAGCTCGCCCGGGACAGGGATCAACGAGCAGTACTTC.

This clonotype was picked up a small number of times. This chain connects TRBV7-3 to TRBJ2-6; TRBD2 matches 15 bases. Germline CDR1 is SGHTA and CDR2 is FQGTGA. The CDR3 length is 20 residues. V shed 4 bases, J shed 2 bases, and the junction held 9 bases outside the gene matches. In nucleotides, the CDR3 is TGTGCCAGCAGCTCCCCCGGACTAGCGGGAGGGCCTACTGGGGCCAACGTCCTGACTTTC. Translation gives CASSSPGLAGGPTGANVLTF.

The V call is TRBV11-2, the J call TRBJ1-2; D perhaps matches TRBD1 (5 bases). V was shortened by 4 bases and J by 4 bases, with 16 bases between the two germline ends. CDR1 and CDR2 from the germline V gene are SGHAT and FQNNGV. The CDR3 covers 15 residues. The DNA for the CDR3 is TGTGCCAGCAGCTGGGGGGAACGAGGGTCCTATGGCTACACCTTC. This codes for CASSWGERGSYGYTF.

This clonotype was observed a handful of times. The chain has TRBV27 and TRBJ2-2; TRBD2 agrees at 9 bases. Trimming removed 4 bases from V and 3 bases from J; junction bases left unmatched: 6. Per the germline V gene, CDR1 is MNHEY and CDR2 is SMNVEV (reference sequence). This CDR3 has 16 amino acids. The CDR3 is CASSSSGGIDTGELFF. In DNA form, the CDR3 reads TGTGCCAGCAGTTCCAGCGGGGGGATCGACACCGGGGAGCTGTTTTTT.

The chain uses TRBV4-2 and TRBJ2-3; D unresolved. Between the trimmed V and J ends, which lost 0 bases and 0 bases, there was a span of 4 bases. The CDR3 has 14 amino acids. The germline V gene encodes CDR1 LGHNA and CDR2 YNFKEQ. The CDR3 DNA is TGTGCCAGCAGCCAAGAGGGCAGCACAGATACGCAGTATTTT. Encoded protein: CASSQEGSTDTQYF.

The chain links TRBV11-2 to TRBJ2-3, with TRBD2 matching 8 bases. V lost 7 bases and J lost 2; bases outside the gene matches: 5. Germline V CDR1 and CDR2: SGHAT, FQNNGV. This CDR3 region has 14 residues. The CDR3 loop reads CASKPSGSTDTQYF. The CDR3 DNA reads as TGTGCCAGCAAGCCTAGCGGGTCCACAGATACGCAGTATTTT.

This clonotype was detected a few times. J is TRBJ2-1 and V is TRBV19; no clear D gene. V was clipped by 7 bases and J by 7 bases, with 14 bases between them. Germline values: CDR1 LNHDA, CDR2 SQIVND (reference sequence). The length of the CDR3 is 13 residues. CDR3 in amino acids: CASTPGPPNEQFF. The DNA for the CDR3 is TGTGCCAGTACCCCAGGTCCCCCAAATGAGCAGTTCTTC. Based on the CDR3 plus reference TRBV19 and TRBJ2-1, the full variable domain is DGGITQSPKYLFRKEGQNVTLSCEQNLNHDAMYWYRQDPGQGLRLIYYSQIVNDFQKGDIAEGYSVSREKKESFPLTVTSAQKNPTAFYLCASTPGPPNEQFFGPGTRLTVL.

The V call is TRBV7-8, the J call TRBJ1-2, with 7 positions matching TRBD1. From germline, CDR1 is SGHVS and CDR2 FQNEAQ. The CDR3 is 15 residues long. Losses at the gene ends were 1 base for V and 5 bases for J; bases not matched to a gene: 7. CDR3 DNA: TGTGCCAGCAGCTTAGGATTACAGGGGACTTATGGCTACACCTTC. Its protein is CASSLGLQGTYGYTF.

This clonotype came up a few times. The chain uses TRBV19 and TRBJ1-1, with TRBD1 matching 9 bases. The length of the CDR3 is 14 residues. V gave up 4 bases and J gave up 4 bases; unmatched junction bases: 4. Germline assignment: CDR1 LNHDA and CDR2 SQIVND (reference sequence). The CDR3 nucleotides are TGTGCCAGTAGTACCCTACAGGGGGCCACTGAAGCTTTCTTT. Its protein product is CASSTLQGATEAFF.

Written as DNA, the CDR3 is TGTGCCAGCACCCGTCGACCCCGAAGCAATCAGCCCCAGCATTTT. Translation: CASTRRPRSNQPQHF. The chain combines TRBV6-2 or TRBV6-3 with TRBJ1-5, with D unresolved. The CDR3 loop spans 15 amino acids. The germline V and J ends were trimmed by 7 bases and 1 base, with 14 bases remaining between them. Germline CDR1 reads MNHEY; CDR2 reads SVGEGT.

Concerning this clonotype itself: At one boundary the junction diverges from the germline segment, which might be a read error. V gene TRBV5-3 combines with J gene TRBJ2-7; 7 positions agree with TRBD2. TRBV5-3 belongs to the ORF category, with a function that is uncertain. The CDR3 covers 14 residues. The CDR3 loop reads CASSLGLSGNEQYF. Here the CDR3 DNA reads TGTGCCAGCAGCTTGGGTCTGAGCGGGAACGAGCAGTACTTC.

The sample holds many counts of this clonotype. A junction boundary mismatches the germline segment, possibly from a read error. The rearrangement joins TRBV7-7 to TRBJ2-3; D call uncertain. CDR1 and CDR2 from the germline V gene are SSHAT and FNYEAQ (reference sequence). The CDR3 is 18 amino acids. The CDR3 loop is CASSPRVLGPTSTDTQYF. The DNA for the CDR3 is TGTGCTAGCAGCCCACGGGTTTTGGGTCCCACTAGCACAGATACGCAGTATTTT.